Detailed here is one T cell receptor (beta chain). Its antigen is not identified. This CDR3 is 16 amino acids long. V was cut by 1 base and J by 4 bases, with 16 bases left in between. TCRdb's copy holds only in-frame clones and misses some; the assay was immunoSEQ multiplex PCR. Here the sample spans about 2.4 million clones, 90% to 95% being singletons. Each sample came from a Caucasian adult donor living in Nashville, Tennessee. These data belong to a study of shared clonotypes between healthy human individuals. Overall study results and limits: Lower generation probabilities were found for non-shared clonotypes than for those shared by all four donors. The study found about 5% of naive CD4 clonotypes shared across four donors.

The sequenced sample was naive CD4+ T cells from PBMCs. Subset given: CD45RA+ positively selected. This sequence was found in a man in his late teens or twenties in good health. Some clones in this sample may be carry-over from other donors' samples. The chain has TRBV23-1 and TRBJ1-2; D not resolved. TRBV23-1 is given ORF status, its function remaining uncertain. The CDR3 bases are TGCGCCAGCAGTCAATTTAAGCAGATTTCTAGCTATGGCTACACCTTC. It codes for CASSQFKQISSYGYTF.